A selection of T cell receptor beta chains follows, all from one sample in a study of cytomegalovirus exposure and HLA in healthy donors. Repertoires were generated with immunoSEQ multiplex PCR, while TCRdb's copy carries only in-frame clones and drops some. The table has around 150,000 clones, 75% to 80% seen once. Sequencing was carried out using PBMCs. These receptors all stem from a man aged 45 to 65 in good health and CMV-seropositive. Each CDR3 is given with its conserved first and last residue. The D gene is left open where the match is weak.

>TRBV6-5|-
CASSPDTYYTEAFF
>TRBV7-8|TRBD2
CASSRQGGMIRSSGELFF
>TRBV7-9|-
CASTPIVLNEQFF
>TRBV29-1|-
CSVAGLYQPQHF
>TRBV5-1|TRBD2
CASSLRRGALSNEQFF
>TRBV28|-
CASSLPRDWSYEQYF
>TRBV7-9|-
CASSLVSVYEQYF
>TRBV28|-
CASSTSAGVRGYTF
>TRBV7-6|TRBD1
CASSSGAGGNTEAFF
>TRBV11-2|TRBD1
CASSVPGDRVFSYTF
>TRBV28|TRBD1
CASSRTGGASFRNEKLFF
>TRBV4-2|TRBD2
CASAGLAGGLGFGDTQYF
>TRBV19|-
CASSPATRIQETQYF
>TRBV5-4|TRBD1
CASRTGQGPDTQYF
>TRBV27|TRBD1
CASSSRTGFQPQHF
>TRBV4-1|TRBD1
CASSQDARPFGQGNEKLFF
>TRBV19|TRBD1
CASSYQQGDGNQPQHF
>TRBV5-1|-
CASSRGSGETQYF
>TRBV7-3|-
CASSLNYQGAEAFF
>TRBV11-2|TRBD1
CASSGPGDRNSPLHF
>TRBV5-1|-
CASSPGGAYNSPLHF
>TRBV15|TRBD1
CATSSPTGRQETQYF
>TRBV19|TRBD1
CASMLYRAGQGFQPQHF
>TRBV2|-
CASRPGQGGTEAFF
>TRBV5-4|TRBD1
CASSPGQRYEQYF
>TRBV4-2|-
CASSQDWQGGLYGYTF
>TRBV28|-
CASIPSTATSTEAFF
>TRBV5-6|-
CASSPEGKNTGELFF
>TRBV7-8|TRBD2
CASSQRLADYNEQFF
>TRBV6-6|TRBD1
CASSPRDRGSNQPQHF
>TRBV2|-
CASSELPDRSSGNTIYF
>TRBV28|-
CASSPPDRTNYGYTF
>TRBV28|-
CANSLRSQRGLGEAFF
>TRBV5-1|-
CASSPGEPSGNTIYF
>TRBV7-8|-
CASSLTGLNEQFF
>TRBV29-1|TRBD1
CSAPDREWNEQFF
>TRBV5-1|TRBD2
CASSFGSGVSYEQYF
>TRBV4-1|-
CASSPGRGDTEAFF
>TRBV11-2|TRBD1
CASTPGQGYNEQFF
>TRBV19|-
CASSLTGNTEAFF
>TRBV5-6|TRBD1
CASSLGTGSPSGTF
>TRBV27|-
CASSFTPDSYNEQFF
>TRBV9|-
CASSVGHTNTGELFF
>TRBV10-3|TRBD1
CAISRTGTGDSPLHF
>TRBV5-1|TRBD1
CASSLNGQGNTGELFF
>TRBV5-1|-
CASSLRSGQETQYF
>TRBV2|-
CASSEGWPYGYTF
>TRBV7-9|-
CASSTGSEKLFF
>TRBV30|-
CAWRWGGKTNTGELFF
>TRBV14|TRBD1
CASRTRTGRTEAFF
>TRBV18|-
CASSPQGLATNEKLFF
>TRBV7-9|-
CASSLISEQYF
>TRBV27|TRBD2
CASSPGLAGDNEQFF
>TRBV11-2|-
CASSLESGGLAEQYF
>TRBV4-1|TRBD1
CASSQGWTGGSYEQYF
>TRBV6-5|TRBD1
CASSSGQGRSHEQYF
>TRBV11-2|-
CASSLGTGLNYGYTF